This entry is about one T cell receptor beta chain. These data come from a study of blood T cell repertoires in COVID-19. Data came from immunoSEQ multiplex PCR; TCRdb stores just in-frame clones and leaves some out. The sample records over 150,000 clones, roughly four fifths being singletons. The source of this sequence is a woman aged 80 or over with acute or convalescent COVID-19. Sequencing was carried out using peripheral blood.

The CDR3 spells CASSVLGVDTEAFF. For the CDR3, the DNA is TGTGCCAGCAGCGTTCTGGGCGTGGACACTGAAGCTTTCTTT. V usage is TRBV9 and J usage is TRBJ1-1; D is ambiguous. The CDR3 totals 14 residues. Germline V gene sequence: CDR1 SGDLS, CDR2 YYNGEE. Trimming took off 2 bases at V and 3 bases at J, with 11 bases between the two ends.